The clone carrying this T cell receptor (beta chain) was found many times. What it binds is unknown. This record belongs to a study of T cell repertoires in cytomegalovirus infection. As for the study in general: Matching HLA type, along with CMV infection, was indicated by public TCR beta signatures.

Study results and limitations: Clonotype analysis showed dominance of the ex vivo response by HLA-C-restricted CMV-specific TCR beta clonotypes. Cumulated frequencies of public TCR beta families served to identify carriers of CMV plus the relevant HLA.

Germline V gives CDR1 SNHLY, CDR2 FYNNEI. Between the trimmed V and J ends, which lost 7 bases and 4 bases, there was a span of 10 bases. This CDR3 region has 13 residues. TCRdb analysed the reads with MiXCR anew, one entry per CDR3 protein. The repertoire includes under 350,000 distinct CDR3 sequences, about 9.1% of them detected once, and about 2.3% sits in the top ten. The genes are TRBV2 and TRBJ2-2; D ambiguous. The clonotype originates from a human donor in good health (CMV status not recorded). Some clones in this sample may be carry-over from other donors' samples. Sequenced: PBMCs. The CDR3 here is CASMKGGTGELFF. For the CDR3, the DNA is TGTGCCAGCATGAAGGGTGGCACCGGGGAGCTGTTTTTT.